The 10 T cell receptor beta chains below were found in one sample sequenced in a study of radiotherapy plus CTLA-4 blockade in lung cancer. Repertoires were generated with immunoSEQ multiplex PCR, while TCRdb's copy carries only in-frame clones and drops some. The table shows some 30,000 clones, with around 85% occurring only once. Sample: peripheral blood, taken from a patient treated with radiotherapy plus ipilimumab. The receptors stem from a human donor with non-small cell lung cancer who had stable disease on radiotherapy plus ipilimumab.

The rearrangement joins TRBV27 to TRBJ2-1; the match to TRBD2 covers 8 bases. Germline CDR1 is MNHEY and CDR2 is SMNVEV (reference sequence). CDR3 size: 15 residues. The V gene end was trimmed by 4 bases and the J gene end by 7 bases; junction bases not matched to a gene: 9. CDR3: CASSSKKRGGNEQFF. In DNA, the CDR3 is TGTGCCAGCAGTTCGAAAAAACGCGGGGGGAATGAGCAGTTCTTC.

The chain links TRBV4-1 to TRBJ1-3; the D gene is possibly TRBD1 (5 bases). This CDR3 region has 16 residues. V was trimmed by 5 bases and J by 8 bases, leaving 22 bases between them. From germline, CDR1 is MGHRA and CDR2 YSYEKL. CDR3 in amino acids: CASSAAGATSDYTIYF. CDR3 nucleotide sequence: TGCGCCAGCAGCGCTGCTGGGGCGACGAGTGATTACACCATATATTTT.

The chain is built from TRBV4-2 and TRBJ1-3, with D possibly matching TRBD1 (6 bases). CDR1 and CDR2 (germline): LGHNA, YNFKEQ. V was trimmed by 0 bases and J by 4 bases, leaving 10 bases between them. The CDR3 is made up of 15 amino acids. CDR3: CASSQEGATGNTIYF. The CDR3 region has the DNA TGTGCCAGCAGCCAAGAGGGGGCGACAGGAAACACCATATATTTT.

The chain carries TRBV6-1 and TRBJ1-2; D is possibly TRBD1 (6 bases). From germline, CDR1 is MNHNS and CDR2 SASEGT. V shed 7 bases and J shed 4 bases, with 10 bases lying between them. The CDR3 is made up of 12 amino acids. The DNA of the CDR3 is TGTGCCAGCACGAGGGGGGTCTATGGCTACACCTTC. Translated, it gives CASTRGVYGYTF.

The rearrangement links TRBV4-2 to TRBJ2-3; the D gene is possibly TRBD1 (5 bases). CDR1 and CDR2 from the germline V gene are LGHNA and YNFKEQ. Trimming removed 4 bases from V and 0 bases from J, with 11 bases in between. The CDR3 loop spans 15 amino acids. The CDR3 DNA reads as TGTGCCAGCAGCCCGCAGGGTCGGAGCACAGATACGCAGTATTTT. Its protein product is CASSPQGRSTDTQYF.

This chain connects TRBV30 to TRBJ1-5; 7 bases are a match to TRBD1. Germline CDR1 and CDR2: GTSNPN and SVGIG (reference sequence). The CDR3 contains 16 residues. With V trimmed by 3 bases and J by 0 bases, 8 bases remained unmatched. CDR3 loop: CAWRNKGTDSNQPQHF. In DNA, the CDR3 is TGTGCCTGGAGGAATAAAGGGACAGATAGCAATCAGCCCCAGCATTTT.

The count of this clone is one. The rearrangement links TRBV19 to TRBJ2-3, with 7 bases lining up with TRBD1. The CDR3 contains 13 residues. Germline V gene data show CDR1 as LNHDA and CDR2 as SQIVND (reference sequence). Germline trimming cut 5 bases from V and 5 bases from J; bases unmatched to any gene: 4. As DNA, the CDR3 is TGTGCCAGTAGTGTGGACAGGAGAGATACGCAGTATTTT. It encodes CASSVDRRDTQYF.

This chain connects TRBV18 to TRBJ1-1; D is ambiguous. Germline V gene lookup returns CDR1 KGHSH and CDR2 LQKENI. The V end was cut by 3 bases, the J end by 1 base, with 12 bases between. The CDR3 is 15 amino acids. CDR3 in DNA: TGTGCCAGCTCACCGAGGGAGGGTGGGAACACTGAAGCTTTCTTT. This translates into CASSPREGGNTEAFF.

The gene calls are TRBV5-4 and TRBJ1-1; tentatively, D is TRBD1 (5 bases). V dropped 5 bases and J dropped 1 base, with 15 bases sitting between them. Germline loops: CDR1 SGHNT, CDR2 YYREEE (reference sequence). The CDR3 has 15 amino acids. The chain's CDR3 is CASSRGVQTNTEAFF. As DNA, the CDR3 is TGTGCCAGCAGTAGGGGTGTACAGACGAACACTGAAGCTTTCTTT.

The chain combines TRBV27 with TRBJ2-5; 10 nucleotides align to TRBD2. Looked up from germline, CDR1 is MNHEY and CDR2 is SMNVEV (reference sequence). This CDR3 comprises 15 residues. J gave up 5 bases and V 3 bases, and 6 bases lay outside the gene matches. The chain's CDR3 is CASSFLAGDWETQYF. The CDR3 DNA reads TGTGCCAGCAGTTTCCTAGCGGGGGATTGGGAGACCCAGTACTTC.